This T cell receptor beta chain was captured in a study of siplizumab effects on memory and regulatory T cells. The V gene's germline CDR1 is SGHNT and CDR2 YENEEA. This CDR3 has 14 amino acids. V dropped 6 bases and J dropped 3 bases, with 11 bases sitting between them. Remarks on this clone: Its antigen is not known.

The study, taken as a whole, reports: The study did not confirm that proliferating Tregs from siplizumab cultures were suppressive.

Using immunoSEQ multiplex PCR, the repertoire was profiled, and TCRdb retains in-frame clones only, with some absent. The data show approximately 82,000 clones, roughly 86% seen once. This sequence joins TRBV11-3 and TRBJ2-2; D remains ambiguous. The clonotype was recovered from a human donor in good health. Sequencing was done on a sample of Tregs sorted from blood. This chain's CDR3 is CASRVRRDTGELFF. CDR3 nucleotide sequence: TGTGCCAGCAGGGTCCGGAGAGACACCGGGGAGCTGTTTTTT.